This entry lists 8 T cell receptor beta chains sequenced from one sample in a study of blood T cell repertoires in COVID-19. The data were produced by immunoSEQ multiplex PCR, yet TCRdb's version contains in-frame clones alone and is incomplete. The sample has 75,000 to 95,000 clones; around 81% are singletons. Material for sequencing was peripheral blood. Source of these receptors: a man aged 60-69 years with acute or convalescent COVID-19.

This chain links TRBV7-3 with TRBJ2-7, with 10 bases that match TRBD1. J lost 2 bases, V lost 5 bases, and 9 bases had no gene match. In germline, CDR1 is SGHTA, CDR2 FQGTGA. CDR3 length: 16 residues. CDR3 amino acids: CASSPRDRGFAYEQYF. CDR3 DNA: TGTGCCAGCAGCCCGAGGGACAGGGGTTTCGCCTACGAGCAGTACTTC.

A word on this clone: This sample also contains other DNA sequences that code for the same CDR3. V usage is TRBV28 and J usage is TRBJ1-4, with D perhaps TRBD1 (6 bases). With 2 bases removed from V and 0 bases from J, the gap between germline ends came to 7 bases. Germline CDR1 MDHEN, CDR2 SYDVKM. The CDR3 totals 15 residues. The CDR3 DNA reads as TGTGCCAGCAGTTTAGGGGGCTCAACTAATGAAAAACTGTTTTTT. Protein product: CASSLGGSTNEKLFF.

This clone was found a few times. The gene calls are TRBV9 and TRBJ2-7; D might be TRBD1 (6 bases). The germline gives CDR1 SGDLS, CDR2 YYNGEE. V lost 0 bases, J lost 5 bases, and 12 bases lay in between. CDR3 size: 14 residues. The CDR3 reads CASSVEGGPNEQYF. The CDR3 coding sequence is TGTGCCAGCAGCGTAGAAGGGGGACCCAACGAGCAGTACTTC.

The rearrangement links TRBV7-2 to TRBJ2-7; 12 bases map to TRBD2. The V segment lost 2 bases and the J segment 3 bases; nucleotides outside the gene matches: 8. This CDR3 is built from 17 residues. CDR1 and CDR2 (germline): SGHTA, FQGNSA. Here the CDR3 reads CASSLTASGGAFYEQYF. CDR3 DNA sequence: TGTGCCAGCAGCTTAACCGCTAGCGGGGGGGCTTTCTACGAGCAGTACTTC.

J is TRBJ2-2 and V is TRBV10-3; a weak D match, TRBD2 (5 bases). CDR3 length equals 14 residues. Trimming cost V 4 bases and J 6 bases, with 12 bases left between them. Germline V gene sequence: CDR1 ENHRY, CDR2 SYGVKD. CDR3 residues: CAISGGFQAGELFF. CDR3 in DNA: TGTGCCATCAGTGGAGGGTTTCAGGCCGGGGAGCTGTTTTTT.

This clone was detected only a few times. The rearrangement uses TRBV7-2 and TRBJ2-3; 12 nucleotides agree with TRBD2. From germline, CDR1 is SGHTA and CDR2 FQGNSA. This CDR3 has 15 residues. Trimming took 1 base from V and 4 from J; bases not matched to a gene: 0. CDR3 coding DNA: TGTGCCAGCAGCTTAGGACTAGCGGGGGCAGATACGCAGTATTTT. Protein: CASSLGLAGADTQYF.

The chain recombines TRBV6-5 with TRBJ1-6, with 7 positions matching TRBD1. CDR3 length: 16 residues. Germline trimming cut 3 bases from V and 10 bases from J; bases unmatched to any gene: 12. Germline CDR1 reads MNHEY; CDR2 reads SVGAGI. The CDR3: CASSYRRQGKESPLHF. The CDR3 DNA sequence: TGTGCCAGCAGTTATCGTAGACAGGGAAAAGAATCACCCCTCCACTTT.

V and J are TRBV4-3 and TRBJ1-6; 8 bases fit TRBD1. Germline CDR1 is LGHNA and CDR2 is YSLEER. The CDR3 totals 16 residues. V shed 0 bases and J 6 bases; nucleotides not matched to a gene: 4. DNA for the CDR3: TGCGCCAGCAGCCAAGAAACAGGGGGGGGTAATTCACCCCTCCACTTT. Translated: CASSQETGGGNSPLHF.